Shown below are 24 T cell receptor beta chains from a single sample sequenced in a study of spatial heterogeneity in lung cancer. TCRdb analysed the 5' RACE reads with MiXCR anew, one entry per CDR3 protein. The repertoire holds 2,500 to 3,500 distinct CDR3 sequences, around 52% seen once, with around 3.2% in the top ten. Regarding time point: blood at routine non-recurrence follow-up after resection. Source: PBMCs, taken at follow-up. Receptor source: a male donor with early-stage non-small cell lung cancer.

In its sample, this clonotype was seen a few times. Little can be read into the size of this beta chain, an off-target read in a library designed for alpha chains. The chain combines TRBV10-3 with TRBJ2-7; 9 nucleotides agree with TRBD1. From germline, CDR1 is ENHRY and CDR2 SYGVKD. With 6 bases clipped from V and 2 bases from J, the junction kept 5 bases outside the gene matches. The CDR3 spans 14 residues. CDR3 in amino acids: CAIRGQGRPYEQYF. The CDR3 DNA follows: TGTGCCATCAGGGGACAGGGTAGACCCTACGAGCAGTACTTC.

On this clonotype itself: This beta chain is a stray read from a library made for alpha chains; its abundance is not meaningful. The CDR3 coding sequence is TGTGCCAGTACCAACCCGAACACCGGGGAGCTGTTTTTT. Residues: CASTNPNTGELFF. The V call is TRBV19, the J call TRBJ2-2, with unresolved D. V lost 7 bases to trimming and J lost 0 bases, with 6 bases between them. The CDR3 extends over 13 amino acids. Germline V lookup: CDR1 LNHDA, CDR2 SQIVND (reference sequence). The complete variable domain, with remaining parts taken from reference TRBV19 and TRBJ2-2, reads DGGITQSPKYLFRKEGQNVTLSCEQNLNHDAMYWYRQDPGQGLRLIYYSQIVNDFQKGDIAEGYSVSREKKESFPLTVTSAQKNPTAFYLCASTNPNTGELFFGEGSRLTVL.

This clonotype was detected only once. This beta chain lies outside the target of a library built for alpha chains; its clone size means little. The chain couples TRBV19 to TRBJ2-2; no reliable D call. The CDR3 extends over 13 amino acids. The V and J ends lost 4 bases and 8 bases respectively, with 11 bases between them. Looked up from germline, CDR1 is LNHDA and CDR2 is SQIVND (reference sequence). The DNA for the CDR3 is TGTGCCAGTAGTAGAAGTCCTCGGGGGGAGCTGTTTTTT. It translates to CASSRSPRGELFF.

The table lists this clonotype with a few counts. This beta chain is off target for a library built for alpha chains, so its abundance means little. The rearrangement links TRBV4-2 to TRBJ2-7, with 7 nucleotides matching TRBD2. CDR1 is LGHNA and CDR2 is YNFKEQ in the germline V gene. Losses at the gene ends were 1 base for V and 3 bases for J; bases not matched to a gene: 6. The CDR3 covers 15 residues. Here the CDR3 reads CASSQGQGLNYEQYF. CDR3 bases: TGTGCCAGCAGCCAAGGGCAGGGACTAAACTACGAGCAGTACTTC.

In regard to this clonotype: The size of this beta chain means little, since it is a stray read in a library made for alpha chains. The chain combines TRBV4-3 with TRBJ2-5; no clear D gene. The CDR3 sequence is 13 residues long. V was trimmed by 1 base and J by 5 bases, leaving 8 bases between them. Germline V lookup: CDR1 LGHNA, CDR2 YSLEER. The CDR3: CASSQGAKETQYF. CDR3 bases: TGCGCCAGCAGCCAAGGCGCCAAGGAGACCCAGTACTTC.

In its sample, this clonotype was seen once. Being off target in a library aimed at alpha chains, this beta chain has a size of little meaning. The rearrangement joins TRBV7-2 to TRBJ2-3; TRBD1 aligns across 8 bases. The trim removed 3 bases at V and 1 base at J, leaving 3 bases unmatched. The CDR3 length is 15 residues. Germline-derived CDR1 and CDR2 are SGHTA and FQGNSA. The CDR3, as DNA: TGTGCCAGCAGCTTTTTGGGACAGGGCACAGATACGCAGTATTTT. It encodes CASSFLGQGTDTQYF.

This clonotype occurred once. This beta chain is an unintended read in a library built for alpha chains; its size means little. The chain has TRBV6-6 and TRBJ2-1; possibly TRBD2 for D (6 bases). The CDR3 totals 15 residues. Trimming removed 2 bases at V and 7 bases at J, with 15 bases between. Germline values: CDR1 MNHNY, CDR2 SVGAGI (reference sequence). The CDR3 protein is CASSYAHSLANEQFF. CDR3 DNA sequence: TGTGCCAGCAGTTACGCTCATTCGCTAGCGAATGAGCAGTTCTTC.

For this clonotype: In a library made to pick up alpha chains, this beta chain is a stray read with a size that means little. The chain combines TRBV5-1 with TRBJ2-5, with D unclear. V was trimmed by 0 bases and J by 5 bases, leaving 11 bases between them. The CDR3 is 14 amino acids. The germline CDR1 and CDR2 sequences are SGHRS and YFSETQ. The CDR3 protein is CASSLEGRTETQYF. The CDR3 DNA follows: TGCGCCAGCAGCTTGGAAGGGCGGACGGAGACCCAGTACTTC.

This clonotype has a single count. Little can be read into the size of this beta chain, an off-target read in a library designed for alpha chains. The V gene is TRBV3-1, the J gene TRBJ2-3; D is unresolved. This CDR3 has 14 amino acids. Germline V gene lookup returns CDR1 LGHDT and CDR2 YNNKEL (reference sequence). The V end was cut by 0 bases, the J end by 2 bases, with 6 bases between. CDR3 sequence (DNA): TGTGCCAGCAGCCAAGACCCCTCCACAGATACGCAGTATTTT. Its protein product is CASSQDPSTDTQYF.

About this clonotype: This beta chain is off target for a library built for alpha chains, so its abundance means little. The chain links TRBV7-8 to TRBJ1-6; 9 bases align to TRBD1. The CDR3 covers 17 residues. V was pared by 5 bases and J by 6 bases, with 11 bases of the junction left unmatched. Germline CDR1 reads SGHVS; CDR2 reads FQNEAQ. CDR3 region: CASSTLRGTGFNSPLHF. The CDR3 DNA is TGTGCCAGCAGCACACTCCGGGGGACAGGGTTTAATTCACCCCTCCACTTT.

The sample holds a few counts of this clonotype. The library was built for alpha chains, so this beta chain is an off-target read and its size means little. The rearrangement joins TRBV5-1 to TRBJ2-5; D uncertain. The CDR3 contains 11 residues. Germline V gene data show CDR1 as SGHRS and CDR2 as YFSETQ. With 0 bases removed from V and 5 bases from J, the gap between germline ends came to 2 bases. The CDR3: CASSLVETQYF. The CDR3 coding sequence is TGCGCCAGCAGCTTGGTGGAGACCCAGTACTTC.

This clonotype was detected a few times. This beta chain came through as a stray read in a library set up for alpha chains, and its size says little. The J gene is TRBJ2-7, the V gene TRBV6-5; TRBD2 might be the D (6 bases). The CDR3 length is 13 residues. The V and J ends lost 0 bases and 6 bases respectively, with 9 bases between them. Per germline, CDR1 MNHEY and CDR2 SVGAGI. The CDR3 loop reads CASSYSGGGEQYF. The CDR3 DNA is TGTGCCAGCAGTTACTCGGGGGGAGGCGAGCAGTACTTC.

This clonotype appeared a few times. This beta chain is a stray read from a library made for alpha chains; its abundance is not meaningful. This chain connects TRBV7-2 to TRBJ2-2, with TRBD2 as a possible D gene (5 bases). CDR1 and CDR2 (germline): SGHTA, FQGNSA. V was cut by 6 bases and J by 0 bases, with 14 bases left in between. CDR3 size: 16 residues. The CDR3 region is CASSGESLANTGELFF. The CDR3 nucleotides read TGTGCCAGCAGTGGGGAATCACTAGCGAACACCGGGGAGCTGTTTTTT.

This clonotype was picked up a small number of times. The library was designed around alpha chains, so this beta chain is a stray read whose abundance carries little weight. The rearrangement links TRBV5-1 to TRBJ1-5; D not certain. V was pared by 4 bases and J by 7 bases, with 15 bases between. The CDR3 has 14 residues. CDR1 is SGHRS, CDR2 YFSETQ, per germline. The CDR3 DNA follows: TGCGCCAGCAGCCCCGGGCAAGGAATACAGCCCCAGCATTTT. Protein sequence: CASSPGQGIQPQHF.

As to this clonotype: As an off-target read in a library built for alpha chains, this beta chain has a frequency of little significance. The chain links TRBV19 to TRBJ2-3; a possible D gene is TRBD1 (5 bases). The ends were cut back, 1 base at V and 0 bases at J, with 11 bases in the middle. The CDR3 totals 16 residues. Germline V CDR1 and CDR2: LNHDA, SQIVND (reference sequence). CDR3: CASSIGRVSSTDTQYF. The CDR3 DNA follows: TGTGCCAGTAGTATAGGCAGGGTATCTAGCACAGATACGCAGTATTTT.

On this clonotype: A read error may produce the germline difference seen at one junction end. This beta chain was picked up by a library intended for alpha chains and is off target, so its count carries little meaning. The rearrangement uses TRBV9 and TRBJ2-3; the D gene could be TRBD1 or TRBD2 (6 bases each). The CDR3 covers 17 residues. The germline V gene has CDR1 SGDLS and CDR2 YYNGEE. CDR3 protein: CASSPASTRGHTDMQYF. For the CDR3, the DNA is TGTGCCAGCAGCCCCGCGTCAACACGGGGGCACACAGATATGCAGTATTTT.

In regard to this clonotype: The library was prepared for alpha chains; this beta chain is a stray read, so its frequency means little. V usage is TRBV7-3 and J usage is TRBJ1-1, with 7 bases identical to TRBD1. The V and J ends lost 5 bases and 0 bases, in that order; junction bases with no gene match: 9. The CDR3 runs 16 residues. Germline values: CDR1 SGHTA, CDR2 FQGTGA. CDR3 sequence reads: CASSRGGGTMNTEAFF. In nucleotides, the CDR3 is TGTGCCAGCAGCCGGGGAGGGGGCACTATGAACACTGAAGCTTTCTTT. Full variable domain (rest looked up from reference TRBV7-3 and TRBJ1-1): GAGVSQTPSNKVTEKGKYVELRCDPISGHTALYWYRQSLGQGPEFLIYFQGTGAADDSGLPNDRFFAVRPEGSVSTLKIQRTERGDSAVYLCASSRGGGTMNTEAFFGQGTRLTVV.

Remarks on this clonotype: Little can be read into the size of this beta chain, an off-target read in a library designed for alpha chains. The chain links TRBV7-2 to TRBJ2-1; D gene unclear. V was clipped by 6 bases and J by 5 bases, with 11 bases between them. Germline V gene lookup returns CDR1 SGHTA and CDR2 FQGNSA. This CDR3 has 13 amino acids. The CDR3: CASRVDSNNEQFF. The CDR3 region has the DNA TGTGCCAGCAGGGTTGACTCTAACAATGAGCAGTTCTTC.

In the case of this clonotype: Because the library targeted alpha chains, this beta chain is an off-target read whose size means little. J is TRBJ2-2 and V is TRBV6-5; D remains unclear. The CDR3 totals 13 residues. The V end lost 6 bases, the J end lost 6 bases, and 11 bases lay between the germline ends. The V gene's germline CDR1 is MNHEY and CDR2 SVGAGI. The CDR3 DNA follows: TGTGCCAGCAGCCCCCTGGATGCCGGGGAGCTGTTTTTT. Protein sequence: CASSPLDAGELFF.

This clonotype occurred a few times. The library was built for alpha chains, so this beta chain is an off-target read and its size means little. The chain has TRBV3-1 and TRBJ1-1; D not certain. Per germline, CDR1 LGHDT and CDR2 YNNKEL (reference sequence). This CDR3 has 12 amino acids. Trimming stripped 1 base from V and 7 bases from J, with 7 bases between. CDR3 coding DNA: TGTGCCAGCAGCCAAGTGGGAGTTGAAGCTTTCTTT. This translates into CASSQVGVEAFF.

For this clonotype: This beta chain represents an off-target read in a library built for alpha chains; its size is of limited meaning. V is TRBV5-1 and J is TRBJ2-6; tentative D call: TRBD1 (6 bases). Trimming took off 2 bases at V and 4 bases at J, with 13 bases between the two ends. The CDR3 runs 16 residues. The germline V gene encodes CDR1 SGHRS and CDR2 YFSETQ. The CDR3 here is CASSFTDSAGANVLTF. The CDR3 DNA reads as TGCGCCAGCAGCTTTACGGACAGCGCCGGGGCCAACGTCCTGACTTTC.

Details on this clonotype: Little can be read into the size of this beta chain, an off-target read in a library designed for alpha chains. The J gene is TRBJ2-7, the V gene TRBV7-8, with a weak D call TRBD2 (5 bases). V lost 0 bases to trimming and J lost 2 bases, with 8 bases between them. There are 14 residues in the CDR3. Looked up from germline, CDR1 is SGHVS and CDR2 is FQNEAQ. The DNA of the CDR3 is TGTGCCAGCAGCTTAGCACGGAGGACCTACGAGCAGTACTTC. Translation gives CASSLARRTYEQYF.

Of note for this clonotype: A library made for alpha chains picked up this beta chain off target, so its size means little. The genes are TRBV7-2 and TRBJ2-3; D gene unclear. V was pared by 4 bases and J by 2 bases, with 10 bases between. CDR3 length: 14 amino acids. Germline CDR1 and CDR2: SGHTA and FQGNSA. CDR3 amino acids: CASSSDVATDTQYF. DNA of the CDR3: TGTGCCAGCAGCTCGGACGTAGCCACAGATACGCAGTATTTT. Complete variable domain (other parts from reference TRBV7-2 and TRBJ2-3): GAGVSQSPSNKVTEKGKDVELRCDPISGHTALYWYRQSLGQGLEFLIYFQGNSAPDKSGLPSDRFSAERTGGSVSTLTIQRTQQEDSAVYLCASSSDVATDTQYFGPGTRLTVL.

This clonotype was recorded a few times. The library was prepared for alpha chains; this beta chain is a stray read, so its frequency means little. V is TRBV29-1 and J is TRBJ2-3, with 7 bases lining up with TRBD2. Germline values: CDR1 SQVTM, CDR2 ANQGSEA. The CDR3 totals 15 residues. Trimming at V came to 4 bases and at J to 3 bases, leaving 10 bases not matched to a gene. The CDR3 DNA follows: TGCAGCGTTGCATCGGCTAGCGGAGCAACAGATACGCAGTATTTT. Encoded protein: CSVASASGATDTQYF.